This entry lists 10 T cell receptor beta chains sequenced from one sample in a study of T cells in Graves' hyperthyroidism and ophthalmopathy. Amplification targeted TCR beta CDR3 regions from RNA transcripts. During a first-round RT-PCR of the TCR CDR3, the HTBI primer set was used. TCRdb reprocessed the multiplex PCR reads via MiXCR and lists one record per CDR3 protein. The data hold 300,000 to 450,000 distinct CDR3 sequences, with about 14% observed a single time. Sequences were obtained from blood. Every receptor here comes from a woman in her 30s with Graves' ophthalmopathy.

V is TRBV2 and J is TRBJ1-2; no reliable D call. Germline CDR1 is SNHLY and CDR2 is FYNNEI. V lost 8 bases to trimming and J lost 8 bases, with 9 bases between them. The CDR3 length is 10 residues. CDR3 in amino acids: CASDLRGYTF. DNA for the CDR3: TGTGCCAGCGATTTGAGAGGCTACACCTTC.

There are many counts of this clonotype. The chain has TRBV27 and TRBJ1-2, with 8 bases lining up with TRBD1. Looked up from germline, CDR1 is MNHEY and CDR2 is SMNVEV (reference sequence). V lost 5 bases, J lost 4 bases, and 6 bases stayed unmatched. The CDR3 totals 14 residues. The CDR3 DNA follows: TGTGCCAGCAGTCCAGGGGGCGCGGGCTATGGCTACACCTTC. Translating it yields CASSPGGAGYGYTF.

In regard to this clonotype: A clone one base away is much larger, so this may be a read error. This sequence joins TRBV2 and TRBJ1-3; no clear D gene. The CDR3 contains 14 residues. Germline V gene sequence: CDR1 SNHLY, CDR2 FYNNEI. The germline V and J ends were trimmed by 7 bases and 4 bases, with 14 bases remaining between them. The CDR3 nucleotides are TGTGCCAGCACCGAAACCCGGTCGGGAAACACCATATATTTT. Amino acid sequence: CASTETRSGNTIYF.

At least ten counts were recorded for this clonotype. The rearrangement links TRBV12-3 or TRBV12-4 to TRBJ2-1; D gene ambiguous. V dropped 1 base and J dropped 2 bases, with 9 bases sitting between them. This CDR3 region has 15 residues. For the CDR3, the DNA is TGTGCCAGCAGTTTAGATCTGGCAGCCTACAATGAGCAGTTCTTC. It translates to CASSLDLAAYNEQFF.

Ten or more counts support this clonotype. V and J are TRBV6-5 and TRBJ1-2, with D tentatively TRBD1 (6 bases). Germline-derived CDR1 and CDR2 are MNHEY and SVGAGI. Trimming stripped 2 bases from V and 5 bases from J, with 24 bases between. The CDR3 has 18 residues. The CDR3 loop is CASSYRMGAQGTPYGYTF. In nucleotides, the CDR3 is TGTGCCAGCAGTTACCGGATGGGGGCGCAGGGGACCCCTTATGGCTACACCTTC.

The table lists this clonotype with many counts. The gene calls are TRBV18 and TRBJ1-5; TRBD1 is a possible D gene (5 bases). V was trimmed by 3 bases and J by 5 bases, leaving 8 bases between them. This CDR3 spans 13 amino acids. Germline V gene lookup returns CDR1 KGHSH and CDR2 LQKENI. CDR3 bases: TGTGCCAGCTCACCGTGGGGGGATCAGCCCCAGCATTTT. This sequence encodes CASSPWGDQPQHF.

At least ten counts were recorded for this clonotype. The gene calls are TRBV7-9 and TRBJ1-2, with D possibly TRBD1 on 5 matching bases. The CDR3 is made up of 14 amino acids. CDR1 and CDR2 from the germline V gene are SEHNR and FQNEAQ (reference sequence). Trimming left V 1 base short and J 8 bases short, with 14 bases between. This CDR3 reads CASSLEKGLIGYTF. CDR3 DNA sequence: TGTGCCAGCAGCTTAGAAAAGGGGCTAATCGGCTACACCTTC.

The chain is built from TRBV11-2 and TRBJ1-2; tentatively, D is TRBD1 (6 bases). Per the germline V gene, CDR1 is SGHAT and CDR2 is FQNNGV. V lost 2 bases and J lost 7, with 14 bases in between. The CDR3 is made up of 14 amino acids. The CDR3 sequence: CASSLYWGAGGYTF. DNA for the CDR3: TGTGCCAGCAGCTTATATTGGGGGGCTGGTGGCTACACCTTC.

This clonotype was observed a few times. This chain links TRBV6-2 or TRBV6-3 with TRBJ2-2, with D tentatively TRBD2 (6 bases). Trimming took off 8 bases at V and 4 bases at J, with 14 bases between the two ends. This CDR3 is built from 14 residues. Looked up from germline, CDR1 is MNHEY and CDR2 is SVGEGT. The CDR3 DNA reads TGTGCCAGCGGGGGGAGGTCGGGCACCGGGGAGCTGTTTTTT. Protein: CASGGRSGTGELFF.

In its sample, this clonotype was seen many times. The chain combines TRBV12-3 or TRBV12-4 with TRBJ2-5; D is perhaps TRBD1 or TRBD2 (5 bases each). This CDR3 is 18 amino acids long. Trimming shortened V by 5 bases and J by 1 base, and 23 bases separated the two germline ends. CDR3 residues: CASSPRGSGFGIQETQYF. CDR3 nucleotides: TGTGCCAGCAGTCCTAGAGGGTCAGGGTTCGGGATCCAAGAGACCCAGTACTTC.